This T cell receptor beta chain was sequenced during a study of T-cell memory formation after mild COVID-19. Via MiXCR, TCRdb re-called the 5' RACE reads, giving one row per CDR3 protein. The sample comprises 80,000 to 130,000 distinct CDR3 sequences, approximately 10% of which are singletons, and approximately 40% rests with the top ten. This clonotype came up many times. V lost 5 bases and J lost 7; bases outside the gene matches: 12. Germline CDR1 is SGHTA and CDR2 is FQGNSA. The CDR3 consists of 15 residues. The chain carries TRBV7-2 and TRBJ2-3; 7 bases fit TRBD2. The sequenced sample was PBMCs or a T cell subset sorted from them (not recorded which). This TCR was sampled from a young man who had mild COVID-19 (a few samples of this study predate the infection). Cell type and time point are not known. This CDR3 reads CASSHPQRGAHTQYF. The DNA of the CDR3 is TGTGCCAGCAGCCACCCCCAGCGGGGCGCCCATACGCAGTATTTT.